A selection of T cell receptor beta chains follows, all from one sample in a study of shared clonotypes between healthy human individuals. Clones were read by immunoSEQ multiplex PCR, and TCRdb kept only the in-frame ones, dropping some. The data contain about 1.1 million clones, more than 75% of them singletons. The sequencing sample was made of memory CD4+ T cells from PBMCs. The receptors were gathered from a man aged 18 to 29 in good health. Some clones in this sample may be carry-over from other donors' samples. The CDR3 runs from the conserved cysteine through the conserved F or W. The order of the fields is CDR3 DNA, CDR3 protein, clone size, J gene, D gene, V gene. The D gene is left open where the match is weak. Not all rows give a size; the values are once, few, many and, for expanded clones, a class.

CDR3 DNA: TGTGCCAGCAGCTACGGGACCAACTCTGGAAACACCATATATTTT; CDR3 protein: CASSYGTNSGNTIYF; clone size: .; J gene: TRBJ1-3; D gene: .; V gene: TRBV14
CDR3 DNA: TGTGCCACCAGGCAGGGAAGCCCCTACGAGCAGTACTTC; CDR3 protein: CATRQGSPYEQYF; clone size: .; J gene: TRBJ2-7; D gene: .; V gene: TRBV10-3
CDR3 DNA: TGTGCCAGCACCCAACAGGGGGGGGACTATGGCTACACCTTC; CDR3 protein: CASTQQGGDYGYTF; clone size: .; J gene: TRBJ1-2; D gene: TRBD1; V gene: TRBV2
CDR3 DNA: TGTGCCAGCAGCTTACCAGGGTTGAGCTATGGCTACACCTTC; CDR3 protein: CASSLPGLSYGYTF; clone size: .; J gene: TRBJ1-2; D gene: .; V gene: TRBV7-2
CDR3 DNA: TGTGCCTGGAGTGCCCCGACAGGGTGGACAGATACGCAGTATTTT; CDR3 protein: CAWSAPTGWTDTQYF; clone size: .; J gene: TRBJ2-3; D gene: TRBD1; V gene: TRBV30
CDR3 DNA: TGTGCCAGCAGCCAGAAGATAGGAGGGGGGAAATCTCGGGAAAAACTGTTTTTT; CDR3 protein: CASSQKIGGGKSREKLFF; clone size: .; J gene: TRBJ1-4; D gene: .; V gene: TRBV14
CDR3 DNA: TGCGCCAGCAGCCAAGATAGGGAGAGACCAACTAATGAAAAACTGTTTTTT; CDR3 protein: CASSQDRERPTNEKLFF; clone size: .; J gene: TRBJ1-4; D gene: .; V gene: TRBV4-1
CDR3 DNA: TGTGCCAGCAGCCCCCGACTAGCGGGAGTGTACAATGAGCAGTTCTTC; CDR3 protein: CASSPRLAGVYNEQFF; clone size: few; J gene: TRBJ2-1; D gene: TRBD2; V gene: TRBV11-2
CDR3 DNA: TGCGCCAGCAGCTCTCAAGGACAGGCAAGCGGAGCCAAAAACATTCAGTACTTC; CDR3 protein: CASSSQGQASGAKNIQYF; clone size: once; J gene: TRBJ2-4; D gene: TRBD1; V gene: TRBV5-1
CDR3 DNA: TGCGCCAGCAGCTTGAGGCGGGGTTCATCCTACGAGCAGTACTTC; CDR3 protein: CASSLRRGSSYEQYF; clone size: .; J gene: TRBJ2-7; D gene: .; V gene: TRBV5-1
CDR3 DNA: TGTGCCAGCAGTGACGTTGCAGGGGGCGCGGGCGGCTACACCTTC; CDR3 protein: CASSDVAGGAGGYTF; clone size: few; J gene: TRBJ1-2; D gene: TRBD1; V gene: TRBV6-4
CDR3 DNA: TGTGCCAGCAGTCCTTTGGGGGGAGGTACGCAGTATTTT; CDR3 protein: CASSPLGGGTQYF; clone size: .; J gene: TRBJ2-3; D gene: .; V gene: TRBV7-2
CDR3 DNA: TGCGCCAGCAGCCAAGATTCCCGCCGGGCGGATTTATCTGGAAACACCATATATTTT; CDR3 protein: CASSQDSRRADLSGNTIYF; clone size: .; J gene: TRBJ1-3; D gene: .; V gene: TRBV4-1
CDR3 DNA: TGTGCCAGCAGTTTAGTAACAGCCAATACGCAGTATTTT; CDR3 protein: CASSLVTANTQYF; clone size: .; J gene: TRBJ2-3; D gene: .; V gene: TRBV28
CDR3 DNA: TGTGCCAGCAGACAGGGGACAGGGACTTATGGCTACACCTTC; CDR3 protein: CASRQGTGTYGYTF; clone size: few; J gene: TRBJ1-2; D gene: TRBD1; V gene: TRBV25-1
CDR3 DNA: TGTGCCAGCAGTTCCTTAAGCGAGGGTAGCCCTGAGCAGTTCTTC; CDR3 protein: CASSSLSEGSPEQFF; clone size: .; J gene: TRBJ2-1; D gene: .; V gene: TRBV28
CDR3 DNA: TGTGCCAGCAGCCGGACACCGAACACTGAAGCTTTCTTT; CDR3 protein: CASSRTPNTEAFF; clone size: .; J gene: TRBJ1-1; D gene: .; V gene: TRBV5-5
CDR3 DNA: TGTGCCACAACTAAGGGGACGGATTTAAGCTCTGGGGCCAACGTCCTGACTTTC; CDR3 protein: CATTKGTDLSSGANVLTF; clone size: many; J gene: TRBJ2-6; D gene: .; V gene: TRBV7-3
CDR3 DNA: TGTGCCAGTAGTATCGAGACGGGGGGCAATCAGCCCCAGCATTTT; CDR3 protein: CASSIETGGNQPQHF; clone size: .; J gene: TRBJ1-5; D gene: .; V gene: TRBV19
CDR3 DNA: TGTGCCAGCAGCGGACCGGGACAGGGGAAGGATACGCAGTATTTT; CDR3 protein: CASSGPGQGKDTQYF; clone size: .; J gene: TRBJ2-3; D gene: TRBD1; V gene: TRBV28
CDR3 DNA: TGCGCCAGCAGCTTGTATGCAGGGGCGAACACTGAAGCTTTCTTT; CDR3 protein: CASSLYAGANTEAFF; clone size: .; J gene: TRBJ1-1; D gene: .; V gene: TRBV5-1
CDR3 DNA: TGTGCCAGCAGTAAACGCCGGGCTAGCGTTAACTACGAGCAGTACTTC; CDR3 protein: CASSKRRASVNYEQYF; clone size: .; J gene: TRBJ2-7; D gene: .; V gene: TRBV27
CDR3 DNA: TGCGCCAGCAGCCTCCGGACGGGATCCTACGAGAGGTACTTC; CDR3 protein: CASSLRTGSYERYF; clone size: few; J gene: TRBJ2-7; D gene: .; V gene: TRBV5-1
CDR3 DNA: TGTGCCAGCAAACCATGGGGGGCCCCGGCGCGGCCCCAGCATTTT; CDR3 protein: CASKPWGAPARPQHF; clone size: few; J gene: TRBJ1-5; D gene: .; V gene: TRBV28
CDR3 DNA: TGCAGCGCTGCCAGGGACCCGAACACTGAAGCTTTCTTT; CDR3 protein: CSAARDPNTEAFF; clone size: few; J gene: TRBJ1-1; D gene: .; V gene: TRBV29-1
CDR3 DNA: TGTGCCAGCAGTCCGAGAGGACATTTGCGGACTGAAGCTTTCTTT; CDR3 protein: CASSPRGHLRTEAFF; clone size: few; J gene: TRBJ1-1; D gene: .; V gene: TRBV6-5
CDR3 DNA: TGTGCCAGCAGCATACGGGAGCACGAGCAGTACTTC; CDR3 protein: CASSIREHEQYF; clone size: .; J gene: TRBJ2-7; D gene: .; V gene: TRBV2
CDR3 DNA: TGTGCCAGCAGCACCTTGAGGGGATCTGGGAATGAAAAACTGTTTTTT; CDR3 protein: CASSTLRGSGNEKLFF; clone size: .; J gene: TRBJ1-4; D gene: .; V gene: TRBV7-2
CDR3 DNA: TGTGCCAGCTCACTTCGACTAGTACGCCGGGATGAGCAGTTCTTC; CDR3 protein: CASSLRLVRRDEQFF; clone size: few; J gene: TRBJ2-1; D gene: .; V gene: TRBV18
CDR3 DNA: TGTGCCAGCAGCCCCCCTTCTCTACTAGCGCACGCCGGAGAGCAGTACTTC; CDR3 protein: CASSPPSLLAHAGEQYF; clone size: once; J gene: TRBJ2-7; D gene: TRBD2; V gene: TRBV11-1
CDR3 DNA: TGCAGCGTTGGGGGTTCGTTCTCTGGAAACACCATATATTTT; CDR3 protein: CSVGGSFSGNTIYF; clone size: many; J gene: TRBJ1-3; D gene: .; V gene: TRBV29-1
CDR3 DNA: TGTGCCAGCACCAAGGGAGGTAATGAGCAGTTCTTC; CDR3 protein: CASTKGGNEQFF; clone size: .; J gene: TRBJ2-1; D gene: .; V gene: TRBV6-5
CDR3 DNA: TGTGCCACCAGCAGAGGTTACGGGATTAATGAAAAACTGTTTTTT; CDR3 protein: CATSRGYGINEKLFF; clone size: .; J gene: TRBJ1-4; D gene: .; V gene: TRBV15
CDR3 DNA: TGTGCCAGCAGTTTATGGACAGGGAGGACCGGGGAGCTGTTTTTT; CDR3 protein: CASSLWTGRTGELFF; clone size: .; J gene: TRBJ2-2; D gene: .; V gene: TRBV28
CDR3 DNA: TGCAGCGTTGAACGACAGGGAGGGGCTTTCTTT; CDR3 protein: CSVERQGGAFF; clone size: .; J gene: TRBJ1-1; D gene: TRBD1; V gene: TRBV29-1
CDR3 DNA: TGTGCCAGCTCACCCAGACCACTAGCGGGAGACTCAGGGGCCAACGTCCTGACTTTC; CDR3 protein: CASSPRPLAGDSGANVLTF; clone size: .; J gene: TRBJ2-6; D gene: TRBD2; V gene: TRBV18
CDR3 DNA: TGTGCCAGCAGTTTATTCCCGGGCACGGGTGAAAAACTGTTTTTT; CDR3 protein: CASSLFPGTGEKLFF; clone size: .; J gene: TRBJ1-4; D gene: .; V gene: TRBV28
CDR3 DNA: TGTGCCAGCAGTGTAGAGGGAGGCAATCAGCCCCAGCATTTT; CDR3 protein: CASSVEGGNQPQHF; clone size: few; J gene: TRBJ1-5; D gene: .; V gene: TRBV2
CDR3 DNA: TGTGCCAGCAGTTCCCTAGGGCTAACTGGGGCCAACGTCCTGACTTTC; CDR3 protein: CASSSLGLTGANVLTF; clone size: .; J gene: TRBJ2-6; D gene: .; V gene: TRBV6-6
CDR3 DNA: TGTGCCAGCAGTGGTCCAGGGTCCCACACCCTCTATGGCTACACCTTC; CDR3 protein: CASSGPGSHTLYGYTF; clone size: .; J gene: TRBJ1-2; D gene: .; V gene: TRBV25-1
CDR3 DNA: TGTGCCAGCAGCTTGGAGAATGAGCAGTTCTTC; CDR3 protein: CASSLENEQFF; clone size: .; J gene: TRBJ2-1; D gene: .; V gene: TRBV5-6
CDR3 DNA: TGTGCCATCACAGGGCTCCAGGGGGGCGAGCAGTACTTC; CDR3 protein: CAITGLQGGEQYF; clone size: .; J gene: TRBJ2-7; D gene: .; V gene: TRBV10-3
CDR3 DNA: TGTGCCAGTACCCGCCGGGCGACAGATACGCAGTATTTT; CDR3 protein: CASTRRATDTQYF; clone size: few; J gene: TRBJ2-3; D gene: .; V gene: TRBV19
CDR3 DNA: TGTGCCAGCAGCCCCCCGGGACAGGGGTCCTACGAGCAGTACTTC; CDR3 protein: CASSPPGQGSYEQYF; clone size: .; J gene: TRBJ2-7; D gene: TRBD1; V gene: TRBV6-5
CDR3 DNA: TGTGCCAGCAGCGTAGAACCCATCCCTAACTATGGCTACACCTTC; CDR3 protein: CASSVEPIPNYGYTF; clone size: .; J gene: TRBJ1-2; D gene: .; V gene: TRBV9
CDR3 DNA: TGTGCCAGCAGTGAAGGTACTTCTGGGACCCAGTACTTC; CDR3 protein: CASSEGTSGTQYF; clone size: .; J gene: TRBJ2-5; D gene: .; V gene: TRBV2
CDR3 DNA: TGTGCCAGCAGCCCTAGAACAGCCTATGGCTACACCTTC; CDR3 protein: CASSPRTAYGYTF; clone size: few; J gene: TRBJ1-2; D gene: .; V gene: TRBV7-3
CDR3 DNA: TGTGCCAGCAGACGGGAGGGCCTAGCGAATGAGCAGTTCTTC; CDR3 protein: CASRREGLANEQFF; clone size: .; J gene: TRBJ2-1; D gene: TRBD2; V gene: TRBV6-5
CDR3 DNA: TGCGCCAGCAGCTTTGCCCTGGGAGAGGACACCATATATTTT; CDR3 protein: CASSFALGEDTIYF; clone size: few; J gene: TRBJ1-3; D gene: .; V gene: TRBV5-1
CDR3 DNA: TGTGCCAGCAGCGTAGAGCCCTTCCCTTATCTAGGCTACACCTTC; CDR3 protein: CASSVEPFPYLGYTF; clone size: .; J gene: TRBJ1-2; D gene: .; V gene: TRBV9
CDR3 DNA: TGCAGCGTTGAAGCCCCGGGACTCCAAGAGACCCAGTACTTC; CDR3 protein: CSVEAPGLQETQYF; clone size: .; J gene: TRBJ2-5; D gene: .; V gene: TRBV29-1
CDR3 DNA: TGTGCCAGCAGCGAAGGACAGATGAACACTGAAGCTTTCTTT; CDR3 protein: CASSEGQMNTEAFF; clone size: .; J gene: TRBJ1-1; D gene: .; V gene: TRBV7-3